The clone carrying this T cell receptor beta chain was counted between two and nine times. The antigen is not known. The data derive from a study of PD-1 blockade in classical Hodgkin lymphoma. The CDR3 covers 11 residues. Trimming left V 8 bases short and J 6 bases short, with 8 bases between. CDR1 MNHEY and CDR2 SVGAGI come from the germline V gene. Study-level results: Relapsed/refractory patients reportedly had lower baseline diversity than newly diagnosed patients. Significant TCR diversity gains by C4D1 occurred in CD4+ but not CD8+ cells. Diversity similar to that of newly diagnosed patients was seen at baseline in complete responders.

TCRdb's table, derived via immunoSEQ multiplex PCR, lists solely in-frame clones and lacks some. There are roughly 96,000 clones in the sample; 89% occur only once, and roughly 10% lies in the top ten. Each and every patient relapsed after autologous stem cell transplantation, and patients got differing brentuximab vedotin exposure. Sequences were derived from peripheral blood mononuclear cells (PBMCs), sampled before the second cycle of nivolumab. This receptor was taken from a human donor with classical Hodgkin lymphoma. The J gene is TRBJ2-1, the V gene TRBV6-5; D is ambiguous. CDR3 loop: CASSPGNEQFF. In nucleotides, the CDR3 is TGTGCCAGCTCCCCGGGCAATGAGCAGTTCTTC.